One TCR beta chain is described in this entry. This CDR3 region has 15 residues. Germline V gene data show CDR1 as MNHEY and CDR2 as SVGEGT. The J segment lost 7 bases and the V segment lost 7 bases, leaving 8 bases of the junction unmatched. Every donor gave 9.5 to 10 milliliters of peripheral blood. At least 6 micrograms of total RNA were extracted per sample. The data derive from a study of blood T cells in healthy people across ages. PCR was performed a second time for 7 to 11 cycles using a sample-barcoded 5' primer and a J-beta primer mix. The authors tagged each cDNA molecule using a template-switch adaptor with 12 random nucleotides. TCRdb independently ran MiXCR on the 5' RACE reads; one entry per CDR3 protein. Altogether about a million distinct CDR3 sequences are present, 51% being singletons, with the ten largest covering 20% to 25%.

The chain uses TRBV6-2 or TRBV6-3 and TRBJ2-1; 12 nucleotides agree with TRBD2. Sequencing was carried out using blood. This receptor was taken from a woman aged 55-70 years in good health. The CDR3 here is CASTQGLAGQNEQFF. In DNA form, the CDR3 reads TGTGCCAGCACACAAGGACTAGCGGGGCAGAATGAGCAGTTCTTC.